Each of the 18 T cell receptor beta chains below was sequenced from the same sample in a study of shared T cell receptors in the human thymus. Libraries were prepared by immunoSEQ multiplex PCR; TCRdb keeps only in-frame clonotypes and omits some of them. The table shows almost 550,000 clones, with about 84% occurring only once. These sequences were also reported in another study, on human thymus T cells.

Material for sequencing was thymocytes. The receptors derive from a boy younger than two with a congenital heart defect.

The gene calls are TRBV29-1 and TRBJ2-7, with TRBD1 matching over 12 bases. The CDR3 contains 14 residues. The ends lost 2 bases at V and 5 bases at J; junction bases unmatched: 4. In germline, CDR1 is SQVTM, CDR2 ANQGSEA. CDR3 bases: TGCAGCGTTGAAACCGGGACAGGGGGCCACGAGCAGTACTTC. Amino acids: CSVETGTGGHEQYF.

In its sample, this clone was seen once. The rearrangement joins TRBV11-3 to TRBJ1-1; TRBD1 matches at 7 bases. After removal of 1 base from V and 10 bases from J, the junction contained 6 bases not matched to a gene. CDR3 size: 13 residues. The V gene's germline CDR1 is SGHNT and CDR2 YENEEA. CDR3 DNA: TGTGCCAGCAGCTTAGCCCCTAGGGGGCGAGCTTTCTTT. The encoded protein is CASSLAPRGRAFF. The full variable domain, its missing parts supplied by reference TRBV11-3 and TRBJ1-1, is EAGVVQSPRYKIIEKKQPVAFWCNPISGHNTLYWYLQNLGQGPELLIRYENEEAVDDSQLPKDRFSAERLKGVDSTLKIQPAELGDSAVYLCASSLAPRGRAFFGQGTRLTVV.

This CDR3 reads CASSPSGLAGGPNEQFF. The CDR3 DNA is TGCGCCAGCAGTCCGAGTGGGCTAGCGGGAGGGCCCAATGAGCAGTTCTTC. This chain connects TRBV10-1 to TRBJ2-1; 12 bases map to TRBD2. The ends lost 5 bases at V and 6 bases at J; junction bases unmatched: 11. CDR3 length equals 17 residues. In germline, CDR1 is WNHNN, CDR2 SYGVQD (reference sequence).

This CDR3 is CASRGQGGETQYF. Here the CDR3 DNA reads TGTGCCAGCAGGGGACAGGGGGGAGAGACCCAGTACTTC. The chain employs TRBV6-5 and TRBJ2-5; the match to TRBD1 covers 11 bases. This CDR3 has 13 residues. J lost 4 bases, V lost 6 bases, and 1 base had no gene match. Germline CDR1 reads MNHEY; CDR2 reads SVGAGI.

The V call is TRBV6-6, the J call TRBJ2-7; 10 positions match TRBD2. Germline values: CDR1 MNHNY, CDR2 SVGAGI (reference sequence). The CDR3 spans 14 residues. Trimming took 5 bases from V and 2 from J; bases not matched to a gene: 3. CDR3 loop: CASSASGSPYEQYF. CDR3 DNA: TGTGCCAGCAGTGCTAGCGGGAGCCCCTACGAGCAGTACTTC.

The CDR3, as DNA: TGTGCCAGCAGCTTAGATAGCGCGGGGGCAGCCCCCCCGGACGAGCAGTACTTC. Translation: CASSLDSAGAAPPDEQYF. The rearrangement links TRBV7-9 to TRBJ2-7; TRBD2 is a possible D gene (7 bases). V lost 1 base and J lost 5, with 24 bases in between. Germline V CDR1 and CDR2: SEHNR, FQNEAQ (reference sequence). The CDR3 has 18 residues.

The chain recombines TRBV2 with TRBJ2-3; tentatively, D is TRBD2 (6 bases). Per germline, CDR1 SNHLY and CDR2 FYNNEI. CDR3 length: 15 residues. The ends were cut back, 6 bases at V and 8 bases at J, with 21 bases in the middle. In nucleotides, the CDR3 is TGTGCCAGCAGGCCCGGGGAGGTCGCTCTGGGTACGCAGTATTTT. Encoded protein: CASRPGEVALGTQYF. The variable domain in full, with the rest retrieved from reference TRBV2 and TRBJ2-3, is EPEVTQTPSHQVTQMGQEVILRCVPISNHLYFYWYRQILGQKVEFLVSFYNNEISEKSEIFDDQFSVERPDGSNFTLKIRSTKLEDSAMYFCASRPGEVALGTQYFGPGTRLTVL.

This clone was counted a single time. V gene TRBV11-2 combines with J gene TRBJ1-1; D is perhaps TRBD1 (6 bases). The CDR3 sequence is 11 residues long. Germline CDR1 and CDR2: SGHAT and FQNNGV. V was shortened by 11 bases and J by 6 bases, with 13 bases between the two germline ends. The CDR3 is CAQGGAPEAFF. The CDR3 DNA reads TGTGCCCAAGGGGGGGCTCCTGAAGCTTTCTTT.

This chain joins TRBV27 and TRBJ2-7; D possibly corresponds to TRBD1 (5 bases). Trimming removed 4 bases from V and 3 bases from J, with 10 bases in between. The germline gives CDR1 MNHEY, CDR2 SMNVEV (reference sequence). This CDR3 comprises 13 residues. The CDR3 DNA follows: TGTGCCAGCAGTTCCTCACAGGTCTACGAGCAGTACTTC. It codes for CASSSSQVYEQYF.

CDR3 in DNA: TGTGCCAGCAGCCTTGACAGCCCTGGCGAGCAGTACTTC. Amino acids: CASSLDSPGEQYF. The J gene is TRBJ2-5, the V gene TRBV11-1, with D perhaps matching TRBD1 (5 bases). The end of the DNA is better explained by TRBJ2-7, so the J call may be wrong. Germline CDR1 SGHAT, CDR2 FQDESV (reference sequence). The CDR3 is 13 residues long.

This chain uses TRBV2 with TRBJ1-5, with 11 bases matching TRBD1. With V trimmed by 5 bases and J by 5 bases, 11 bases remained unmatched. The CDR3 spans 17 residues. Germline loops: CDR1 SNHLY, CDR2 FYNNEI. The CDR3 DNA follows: TGTGCCAGCAGTTTGATACCGGGACAGGGGGACGATCAGCCCCAGCATTTT. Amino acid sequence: CASSLIPGQGDDQPQHF.

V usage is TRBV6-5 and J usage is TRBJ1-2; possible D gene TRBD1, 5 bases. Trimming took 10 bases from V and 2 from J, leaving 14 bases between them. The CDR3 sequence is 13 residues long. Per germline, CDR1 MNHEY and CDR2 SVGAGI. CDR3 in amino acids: CATSDDRNYGYTF. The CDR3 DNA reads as TGTGCCACCTCGGATGACAGAAACTATGGCTACACCTTC.

The CDR3 sequence: CASSLGFVGSWDTGELFF. DNA for the CDR3: TGTGCCAGCAGCTTGGGCTTCGTCGGGAGCTGGGACACCGGGGAGCTGTTTTTT. The rearrangement uses TRBV5-6 and TRBJ2-2; tentatively, D is TRBD2 (6 bases). The ends were cut back, 0 bases at V and 3 bases at J, with 18 bases in the middle. Germline V gene lookup returns CDR1 SGHDT and CDR2 YYEEEE. The CDR3 length is 18 residues.

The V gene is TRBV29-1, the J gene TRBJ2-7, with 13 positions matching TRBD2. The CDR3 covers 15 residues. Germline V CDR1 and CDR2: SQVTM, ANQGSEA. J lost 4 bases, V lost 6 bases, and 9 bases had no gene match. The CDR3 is CSVIGGLAGSYEQYF. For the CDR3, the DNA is TGCAGCGTCATCGGGGGACTAGCGGGATCGTACGAGCAGTACTTC.

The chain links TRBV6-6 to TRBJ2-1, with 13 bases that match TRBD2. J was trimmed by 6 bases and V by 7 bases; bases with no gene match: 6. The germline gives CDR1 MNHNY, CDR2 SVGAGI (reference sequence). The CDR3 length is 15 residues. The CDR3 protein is CASIPGTSGANEQFF. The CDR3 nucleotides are TGTGCCAGCATCCCCGGGACTAGCGGGGCCAATGAGCAGTTCTTC.

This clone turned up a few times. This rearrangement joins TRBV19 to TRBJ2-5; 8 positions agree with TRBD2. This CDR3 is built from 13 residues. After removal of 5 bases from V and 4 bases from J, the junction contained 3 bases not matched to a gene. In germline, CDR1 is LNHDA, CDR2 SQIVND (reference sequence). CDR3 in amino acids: CASSESGRETQYF. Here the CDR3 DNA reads TGTGCCAGTAGTGAGAGCGGGAGAGAGACCCAGTACTTC.

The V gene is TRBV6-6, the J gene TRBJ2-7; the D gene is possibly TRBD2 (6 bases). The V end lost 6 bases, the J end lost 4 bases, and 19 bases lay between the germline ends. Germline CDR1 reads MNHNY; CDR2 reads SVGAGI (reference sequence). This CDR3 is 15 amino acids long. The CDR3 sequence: CASSRRDPRGYEQYF. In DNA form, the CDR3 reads TGTGCCAGCAGCCGCCGGGACCCCCGGGGGTACGAGCAGTACTTC.

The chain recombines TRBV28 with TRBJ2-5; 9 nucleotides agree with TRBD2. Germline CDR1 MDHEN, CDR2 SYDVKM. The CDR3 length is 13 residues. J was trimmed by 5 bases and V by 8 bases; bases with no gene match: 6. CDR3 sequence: CASLAGFQETQYF. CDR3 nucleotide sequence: TGTGCCAGCCTAGCGGGATTTCAGGAGACCCAGTACTTC.